This TCR beta chain was recorded in a study of response to subunit inactivated influenza vaccine. Germline V lookup: CDR1 SEHNR, CDR2 FQNEAQ (reference sequence). The length of the CDR3 is 13 residues. V lost 5 bases and J lost 5, with 12 bases in between. Findings and caveats of the study: Each seasonal influenza vaccination recruits few new T cells, the authors suggested.

About this clonotype itself: Its target is unknown.

MiXCR was run by TCRdb on the RT-PCR reads, yielding one entry per CDR3 protein. The sample has about 650,000 distinct CDR3 sequences, around 16% seen once. The V call is TRBV7-9, the J call TRBJ2-5; possibly TRBD1 for D (6 bases). This sequence was found in a man aged 45 to 65 who received an inactivated influenza vaccine. This specimen consisted of PBMCs from blood, obtained 11 to 12 days after vaccination. The CDR3 reads CASSPTGLETQYF. In DNA, the CDR3 is TGTGCCAGCAGCCCAACAGGGTTGGAGACCCAGTACTTC.